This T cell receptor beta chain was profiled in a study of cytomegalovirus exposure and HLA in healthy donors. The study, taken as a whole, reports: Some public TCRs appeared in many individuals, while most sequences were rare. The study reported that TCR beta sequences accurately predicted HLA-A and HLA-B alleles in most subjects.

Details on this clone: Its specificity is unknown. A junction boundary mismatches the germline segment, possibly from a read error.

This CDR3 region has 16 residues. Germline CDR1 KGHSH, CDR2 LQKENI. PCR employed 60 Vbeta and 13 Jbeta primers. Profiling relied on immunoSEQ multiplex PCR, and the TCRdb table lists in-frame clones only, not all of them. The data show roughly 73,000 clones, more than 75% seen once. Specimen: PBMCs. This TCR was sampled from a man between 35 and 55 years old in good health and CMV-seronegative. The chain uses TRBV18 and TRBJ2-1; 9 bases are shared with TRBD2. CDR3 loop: CARSDRSAAGGSEQFF. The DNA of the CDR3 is TGTGCCCGCTCGGACAGGTCAGCAGCGGGGGGTTCCGAGCAGTTCTTC. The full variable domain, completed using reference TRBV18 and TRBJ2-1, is NAGVMQNPRHLVRRRGQEARLRCSPMKGHSHVYWYRQLPEEGLKFMVYLQKENIIDESGMPKERFSAEFPKEGPSILRIQQVVRGDSAAYFCARSDRSAAGGSEQFFGPGTRLTVL.